The sequence of this TCR beta chain was determined in a study of blood T cell repertoires in COVID-19. Authors' methods: The authors estimated nucleated cell counts from reference gene primer amplification. Libraries were prepared by immunoSEQ multiplex PCR; TCRdb keeps only in-frame clonotypes and omits some of them. V and J calls and clone size follow that table, whereas D and trimming were derived from the DNA. The sample holds just over 250,000 clones; about 89% are singletons and the top ten take approximately 2.3%. This CDR3 contains 17 residues. The ends lost 4 bases at V and 4 bases at J; junction bases unmatched: 12. CDR1 SEHNR and CDR2 FQNEAQ come from the germline V gene (reference sequence).

Source material: peripheral blood. V usage is TRBV7-9 and J usage is TRBJ2-7; TRBD1 aligns across 11 bases. This receptor was taken from a woman in her forties or fifties with acute or convalescent COVID-19. The CDR3 spells CASSSPPGQGATYEQYF. The CDR3 DNA reads TGTGCCAGCAGCTCCCCGCCCGGACAGGGGGCTACTTACGAGCAGTACTTC.